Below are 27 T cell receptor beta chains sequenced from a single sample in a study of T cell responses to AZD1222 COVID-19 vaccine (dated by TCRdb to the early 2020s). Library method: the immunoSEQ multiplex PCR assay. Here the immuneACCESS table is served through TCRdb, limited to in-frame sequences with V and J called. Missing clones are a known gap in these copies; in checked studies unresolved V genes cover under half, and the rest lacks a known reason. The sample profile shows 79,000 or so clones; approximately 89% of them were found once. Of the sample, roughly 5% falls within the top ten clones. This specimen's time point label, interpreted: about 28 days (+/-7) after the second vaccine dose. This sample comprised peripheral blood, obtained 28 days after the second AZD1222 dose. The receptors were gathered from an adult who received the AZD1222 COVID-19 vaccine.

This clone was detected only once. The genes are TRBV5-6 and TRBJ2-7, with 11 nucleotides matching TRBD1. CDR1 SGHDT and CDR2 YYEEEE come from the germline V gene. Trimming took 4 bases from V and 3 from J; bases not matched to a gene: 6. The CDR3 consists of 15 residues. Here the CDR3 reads CASSSGQGAIYEQYF. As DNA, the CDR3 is TGTGCCAGCAGCAGCGGACAGGGGGCGATCTACGAGCAGTACTTC.

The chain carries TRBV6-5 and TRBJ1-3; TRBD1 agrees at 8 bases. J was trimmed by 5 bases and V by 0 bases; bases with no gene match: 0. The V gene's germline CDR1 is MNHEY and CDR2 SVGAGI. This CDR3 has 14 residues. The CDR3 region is CASSYSRGRNTIYF. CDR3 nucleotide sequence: TGTGCCAGCAGTTACTCCAGGGGGCGAAACACCATATATTTT.

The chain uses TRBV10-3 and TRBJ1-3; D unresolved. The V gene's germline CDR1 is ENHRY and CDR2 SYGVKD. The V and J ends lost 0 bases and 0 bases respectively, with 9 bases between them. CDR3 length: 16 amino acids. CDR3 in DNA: TGTGCCATCAGTGAGTCTCGGAGTTACTCTGGAAACACCATATATTTT. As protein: CAISESRSYSGNTIYF.

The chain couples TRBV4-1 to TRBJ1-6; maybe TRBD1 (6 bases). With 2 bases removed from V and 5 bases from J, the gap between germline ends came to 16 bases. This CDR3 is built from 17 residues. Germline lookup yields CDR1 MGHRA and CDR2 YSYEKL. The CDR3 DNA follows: TGCGCCAGCAGCCAATTCGGACCGGACAGTGATAATTCACCCCTCCACTTT. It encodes CASSQFGPDSDNSPLHF.

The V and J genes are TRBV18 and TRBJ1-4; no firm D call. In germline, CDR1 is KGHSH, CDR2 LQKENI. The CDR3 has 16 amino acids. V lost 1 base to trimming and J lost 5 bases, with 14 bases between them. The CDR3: CASSPQGRQRNEKLFF. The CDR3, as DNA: TGTGCCAGCTCACCACAGGGCAGACAAAGGAATGAAAAACTGTTTTTT.

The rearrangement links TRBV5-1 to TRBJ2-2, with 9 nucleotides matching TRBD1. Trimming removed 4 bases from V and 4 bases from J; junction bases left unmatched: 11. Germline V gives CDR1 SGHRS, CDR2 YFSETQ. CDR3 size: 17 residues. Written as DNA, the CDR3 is TGCGCCAGCAGCGAACAAAGACAGGGGGATCGCACCGGGGAGCTGTTTTTT. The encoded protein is CASSEQRQGDRTGELFF.

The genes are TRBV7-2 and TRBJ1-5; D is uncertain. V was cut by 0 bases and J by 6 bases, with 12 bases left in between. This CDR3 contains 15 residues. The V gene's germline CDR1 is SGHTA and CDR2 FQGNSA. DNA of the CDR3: TGTGCCAGCAGCTTAGCGTCGGGAAGCGGTCAGCCCCAGCATTTT. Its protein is CASSLASGSGQPQHF.

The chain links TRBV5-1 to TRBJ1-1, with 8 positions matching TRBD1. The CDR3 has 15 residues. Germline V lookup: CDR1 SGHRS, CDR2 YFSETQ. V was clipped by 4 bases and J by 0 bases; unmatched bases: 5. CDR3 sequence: CASSPRTGMNTEAFF. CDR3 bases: TGCGCCAGCAGCCCCCGGACAGGGATGAACACTGAAGCTTTCTTT.

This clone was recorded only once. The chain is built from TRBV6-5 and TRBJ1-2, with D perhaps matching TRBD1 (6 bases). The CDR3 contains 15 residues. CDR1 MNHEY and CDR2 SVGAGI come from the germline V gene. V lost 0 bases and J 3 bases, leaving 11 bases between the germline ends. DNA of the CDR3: TGTGCCAGCAGTTACTCCGTCAGGGGCTACTATGGCTACACCTTC. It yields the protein CASSYSVRGYYGYTF.

The CDR3 sequence is CAWEGGTGELFF. The CDR3 DNA follows: TGTGCCTGGGAGGGGGGTACCGGGGAGCTGTTTTTT. This sequence joins TRBV30 and TRBJ2-2, with D perhaps assigned TRBD1 or TRBD2 (6 bases each). V shed 5 bases and J shed 5 bases, with 9 bases lying between them. Germline V gene data show CDR1 as GTSNPN and CDR2 as SVGIG (reference sequence). The CDR3 length is 12 residues.

CDR3 protein: CASSLPLGGYTF. The CDR3 DNA follows: TGTGCCAGCAGCTTACCTCTTGGGGGCTACACCTTC. The chain combines TRBV7-9 with TRBJ1-2; D gene ambiguous. This CDR3 is 12 amino acids long. The germline CDR1 and CDR2 sequences are SEHNR and FQNEAQ (reference sequence). Trimming pared 2 bases from V and 8 bases from J, leaving 9 bases between.

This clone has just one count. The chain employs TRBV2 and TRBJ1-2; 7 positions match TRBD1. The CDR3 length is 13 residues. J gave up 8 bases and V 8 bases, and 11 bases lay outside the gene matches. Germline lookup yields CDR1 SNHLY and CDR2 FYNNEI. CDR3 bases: TGTGCCAGCGGCCGAACAGGGGTGGAAGGCTACACCTTC. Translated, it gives CASGRTGVEGYTF.

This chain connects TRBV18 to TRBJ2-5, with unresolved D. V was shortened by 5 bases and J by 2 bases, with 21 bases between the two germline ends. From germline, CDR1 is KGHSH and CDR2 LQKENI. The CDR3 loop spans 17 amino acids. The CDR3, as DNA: TGTGCCAGCTCAGAAAACGCGGATCCAGCTGATCAAGAGACCCAGTACTTC. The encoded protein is CASSENADPADQETQYF.

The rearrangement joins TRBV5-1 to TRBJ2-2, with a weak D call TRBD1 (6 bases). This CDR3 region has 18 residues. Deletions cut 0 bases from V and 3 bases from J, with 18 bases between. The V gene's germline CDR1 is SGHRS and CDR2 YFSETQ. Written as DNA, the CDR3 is TGCGCCAGCAGCTTGGCCCCAGGGGCAGGGGTGGACACCGGGGAGCTGTTTTTT. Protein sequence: CASSLAPGAGVDTGELFF.

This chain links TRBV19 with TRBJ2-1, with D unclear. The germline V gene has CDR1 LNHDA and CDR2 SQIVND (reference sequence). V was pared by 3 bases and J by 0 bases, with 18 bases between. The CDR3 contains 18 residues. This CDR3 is CASSIGLGELVSYNEQFF. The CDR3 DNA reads TGTGCCAGTAGTATCGGTCTAGGTGAACTTGTCTCCTACAATGAGCAGTTCTTC. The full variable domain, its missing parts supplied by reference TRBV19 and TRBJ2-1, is DGGITQSPKYLFRKEGQNVTLSCEQNLNHDAMYWYRQDPGQGLRLIYYSQIVNDFQKGDIAEGYSVSREKKESFPLTVTSAQKNPTAFYLCASSIGLGELVSYNEQFFGPGTRLTVL.

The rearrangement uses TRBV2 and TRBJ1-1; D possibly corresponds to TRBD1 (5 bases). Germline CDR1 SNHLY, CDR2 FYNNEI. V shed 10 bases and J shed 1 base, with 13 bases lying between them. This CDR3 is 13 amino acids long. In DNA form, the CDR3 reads TGTGCCACAAAAACAGGAGCGAACACTGAAGCTTTCTTT. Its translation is CATKTGANTEAFF. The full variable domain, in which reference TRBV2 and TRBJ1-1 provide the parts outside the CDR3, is EPEVTQTPSHQVTQMGQEVILRCVPISNHLYFYWYRQILGQKVEFLVSFYNNEISEKSEIFDDQFSVERPDGSNFTLKIRSTKLEDSAMYFCATKTGANTEAFFGQGTRLTVV.

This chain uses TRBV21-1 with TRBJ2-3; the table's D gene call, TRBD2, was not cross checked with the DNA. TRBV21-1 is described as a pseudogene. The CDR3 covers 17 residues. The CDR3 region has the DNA TGTGCCAGCAGCAAAGGAATTCAGCGGGGGCCTCCAGATACGCAGTATTTT. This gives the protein CASSKGIQRGPPDTQYF.

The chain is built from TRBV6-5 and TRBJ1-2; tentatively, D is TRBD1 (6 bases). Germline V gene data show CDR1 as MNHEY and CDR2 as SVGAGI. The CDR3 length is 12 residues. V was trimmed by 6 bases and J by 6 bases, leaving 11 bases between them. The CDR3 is CASSRGVHGYTF. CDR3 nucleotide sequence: TGTGCCAGCAGCAGGGGAGTTCATGGCTACACCTTC.

CDR3 sequence reads: CASPGNQPQHF. The CDR3 DNA reads TGTGCCAGCCCCGGGAATCAGCCCCAGCATTTT. The V and J genes are TRBV6-5 and TRBJ1-5, with D uncertain. Germline lookup yields CDR1 MNHEY and CDR2 SVGAGI. V was trimmed by 8 bases and J by 4 bases, leaving 6 bases between them. The CDR3 length is 11 residues.

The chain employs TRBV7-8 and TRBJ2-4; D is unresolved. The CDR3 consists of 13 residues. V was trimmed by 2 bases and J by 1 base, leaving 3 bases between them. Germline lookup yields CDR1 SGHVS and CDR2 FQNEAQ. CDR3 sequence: CASSLTAKNIQYF. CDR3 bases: TGTGCCAGCAGCTTAACGGCCAAAAACATTCAGTACTTC.

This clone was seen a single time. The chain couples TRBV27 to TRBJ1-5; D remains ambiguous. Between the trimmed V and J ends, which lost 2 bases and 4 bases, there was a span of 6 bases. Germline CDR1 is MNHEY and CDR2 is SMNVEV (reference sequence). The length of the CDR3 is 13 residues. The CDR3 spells CASSLAGNQPQHF. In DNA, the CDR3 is TGTGCCAGCAGTTTAGCGGGAAATCAGCCCCAGCATTTT.

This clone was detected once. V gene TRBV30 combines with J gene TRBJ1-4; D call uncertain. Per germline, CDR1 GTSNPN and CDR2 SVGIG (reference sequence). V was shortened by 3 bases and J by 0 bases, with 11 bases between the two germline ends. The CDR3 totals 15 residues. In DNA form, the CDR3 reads TGTGCCTGGAGGAGGCAGTTAGCAACTAATGAAAAACTGTTTTTT. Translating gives CAWRRQLATNEKLFF. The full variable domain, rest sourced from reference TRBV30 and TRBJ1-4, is SQTIHQWPATLVQPVGSPLSLECTVEGTSNPNLYWYRQAAGRGLQLLFYSVGIGQISSEVPQNLSASRPQDRQFILSSKKLLLSDSGFYLCAWRRQLATNEKLFFGSGTQLSVL.

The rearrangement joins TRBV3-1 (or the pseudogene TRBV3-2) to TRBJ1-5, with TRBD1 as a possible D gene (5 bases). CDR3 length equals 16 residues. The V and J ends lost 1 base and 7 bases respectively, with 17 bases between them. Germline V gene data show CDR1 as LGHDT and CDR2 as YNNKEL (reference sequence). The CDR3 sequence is CASSQVTRGGGQPQHF. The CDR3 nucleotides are TGTGCCAGCAGCCAAGTAACGAGGGGCGGAGGGCAGCCCCAGCATTTT.

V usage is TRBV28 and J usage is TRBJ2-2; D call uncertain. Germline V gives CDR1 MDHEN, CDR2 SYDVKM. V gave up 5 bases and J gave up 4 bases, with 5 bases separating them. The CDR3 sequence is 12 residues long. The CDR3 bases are TGTGCCAGCAGTCGGAGCACCGGGGAGCTGTTTTTT. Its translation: CASSRSTGELFF.

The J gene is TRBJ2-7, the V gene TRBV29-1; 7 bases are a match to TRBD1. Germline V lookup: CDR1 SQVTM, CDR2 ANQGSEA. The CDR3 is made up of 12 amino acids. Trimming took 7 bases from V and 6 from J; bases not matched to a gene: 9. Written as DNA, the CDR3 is TGCAGCGCCGGATCCACAGGGGCCGAGCAGTACTTC. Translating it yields CSAGSTGAEQYF.

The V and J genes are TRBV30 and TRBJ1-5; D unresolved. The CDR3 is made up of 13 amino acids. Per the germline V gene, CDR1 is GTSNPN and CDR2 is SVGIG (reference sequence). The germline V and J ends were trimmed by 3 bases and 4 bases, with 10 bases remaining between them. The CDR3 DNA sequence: TGTGCCTGGAGGGGCGGGATTAATCAGCCCCAGCATTTT. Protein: CAWRGGINQPQHF. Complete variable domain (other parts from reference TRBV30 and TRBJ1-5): SQTIHQWPATLVQPVGSPLSLECTVEGTSNPNLYWYRQAAGRGLQLLFYSVGIGQISSEVPQNLSASRPQDRQFILSSKKLLLSDSGFYLCAWRGGINQPQHFGDGTRLSIL.

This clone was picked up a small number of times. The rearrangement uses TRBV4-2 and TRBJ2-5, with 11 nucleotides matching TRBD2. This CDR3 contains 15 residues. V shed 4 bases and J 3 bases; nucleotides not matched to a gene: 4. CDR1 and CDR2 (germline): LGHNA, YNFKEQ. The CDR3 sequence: CASSLSGGAEETQYF. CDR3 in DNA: TGTGCCAGCAGCCTTAGCGGGGGGGCCGAAGAGACCCAGTACTTC.